This T cell receptor (beta chain) was sequenced for a study of cytomegalovirus exposure and HLA in healthy donors. The V and J ends lost 0 bases and 0 bases, in that order; junction bases with no gene match: 10. The CDR3 totals 19 residues. CDR1 LGHNT and CDR2 FRNRAP come from the germline V gene. PCR was performed using 60 Vbeta and 13 Jbeta primers. Some clones are missing from TCRdb's copy, which holds only in-frame ones; the method was immunoSEQ multiplex PCR. Of under 150,000 clones listed, around 82% are singletons. The chain uses TRBV12-5 and TRBJ2-2; 7 bases are shared with TRBD1. The specimen sequenced was PBMCs. The clonotype comes from a woman younger than 45 in good health and CMV-seropositive. The CDR3 is CASGLVLGDRVSNTGELFF. DNA of the CDR3: TGTGCTAGTGGTTTGGTACTGGGCGACAGGGTTTCGAACACCGGGGAGCTGTTTTTT.